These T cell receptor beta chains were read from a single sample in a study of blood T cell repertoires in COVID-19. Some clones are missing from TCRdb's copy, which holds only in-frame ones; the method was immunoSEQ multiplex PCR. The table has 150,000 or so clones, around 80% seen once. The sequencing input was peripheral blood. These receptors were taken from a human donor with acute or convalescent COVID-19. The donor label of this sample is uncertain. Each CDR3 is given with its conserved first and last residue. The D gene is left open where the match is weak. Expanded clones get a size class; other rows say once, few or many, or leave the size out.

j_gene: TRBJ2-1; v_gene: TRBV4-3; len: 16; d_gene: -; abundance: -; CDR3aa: CASSHERVFVYNEQFF; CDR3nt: TGCGCCAGCAGCCACGAACGGGTTTTCGTGTACAATGAGCAGTTCTTC
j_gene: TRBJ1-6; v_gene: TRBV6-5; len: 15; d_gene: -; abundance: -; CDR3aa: CASSRDGSYNSPLHF; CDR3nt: TGTGCCAGCAGCAGGGATGGATCCTATAATTCACCCCTCCACTTT
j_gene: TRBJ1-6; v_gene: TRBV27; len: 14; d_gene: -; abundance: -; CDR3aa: CASREPEGGSPLHF; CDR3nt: TGTGCCAGCAGAGAACCTGAGGGAGGTTCACCCCTCCACTTT
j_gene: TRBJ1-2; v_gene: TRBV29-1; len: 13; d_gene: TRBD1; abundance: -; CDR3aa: CSVERDSFYGYTF; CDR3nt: TGCAGCGTTGAACGGGACAGCTTCTATGGCTACACCTTC
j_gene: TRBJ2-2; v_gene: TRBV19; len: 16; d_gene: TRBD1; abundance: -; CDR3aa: CATAQLRDRSAGELFF; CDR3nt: TGTGCCACCGCCCAACTGCGGGACAGGTCGGCCGGGGAGCTGTTTTTT
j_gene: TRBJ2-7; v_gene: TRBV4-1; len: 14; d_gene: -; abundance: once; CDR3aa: CASSQDRSSYEQYF; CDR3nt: TGCGCCAGCAGCCAAGACAGGTCCTCCTACGAGCAGTACTTC
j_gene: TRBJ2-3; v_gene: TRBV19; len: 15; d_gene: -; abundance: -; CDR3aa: CASSVEGFSTDTQYF; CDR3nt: TGTGCCAGTAGTGTCGAGGGCTTCTCCACAGATACGCAGTATTTT
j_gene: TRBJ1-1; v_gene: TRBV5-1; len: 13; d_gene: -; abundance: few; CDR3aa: CASSLQDNTEAFF; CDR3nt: TGCGCCAGCAGCTTGCAGGATAACACTGAAGCTTTCTTT
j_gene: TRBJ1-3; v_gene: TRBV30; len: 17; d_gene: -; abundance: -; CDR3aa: CAWSPPGVFHSGNTIYF; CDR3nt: TGTGCCTGGAGTCCCCCGGGGGTTTTCCACTCTGGAAACACCATATATTTT
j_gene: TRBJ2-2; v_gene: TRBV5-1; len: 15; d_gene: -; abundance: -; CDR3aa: CASSSGGANTGELFF; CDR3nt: TGCGCCAGCAGCTCTGGAGGGGCGAACACCGGGGAGCTGTTTTTT
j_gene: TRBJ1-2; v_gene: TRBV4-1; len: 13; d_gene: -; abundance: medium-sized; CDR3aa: CASSQVHGYGYTF; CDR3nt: TGCGCCAGCAGCCAAGTCCACGGGTATGGCTACACCTTC
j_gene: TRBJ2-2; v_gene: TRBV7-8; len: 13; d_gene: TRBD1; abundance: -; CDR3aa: CASRQTGAGELFF; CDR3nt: TGTGCCAGCAGACAGACAGGGGCCGGGGAGCTGTTTTTT
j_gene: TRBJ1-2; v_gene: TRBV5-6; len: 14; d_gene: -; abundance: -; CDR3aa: CASSEAGRNYGYTF; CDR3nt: TGTGCCAGCAGCGAAGCGGGACGGAACTATGGCTACACCTTC
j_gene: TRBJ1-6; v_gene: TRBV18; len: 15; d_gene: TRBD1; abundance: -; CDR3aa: CASSATGVENSPLHF; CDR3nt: TGTGCCAGCTCCGCGACAGGGGTGGAAAATTCACCCCTCCACTTT
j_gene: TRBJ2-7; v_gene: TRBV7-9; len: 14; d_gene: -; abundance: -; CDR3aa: CASSPSAGSYEQYF; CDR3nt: TGTGCCAGCAGCCCTTCGGCAGGCTCCTACGAGCAGTACTTC
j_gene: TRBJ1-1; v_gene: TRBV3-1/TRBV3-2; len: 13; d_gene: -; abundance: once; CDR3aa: CASSPGVLVEAFF; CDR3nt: TGTGCCAGCAGCCCGGGGGTTTTGGTGGAAGCTTTCTTT